This TCR beta chain was recorded in a study of cytomegalovirus exposure and HLA in healthy donors. The CDR3 spans 13 residues. Germline V lookup: CDR1 SGDLS, CDR2 YYNGEE. V dropped 0 bases and J dropped 2 bases, with 6 bases sitting between them. This PCR relied on a set of 60 Vbeta primers and 13 Jbeta primers. TCRdb's table, derived via immunoSEQ multiplex PCR, lists solely in-frame clones and lacks some. The table includes roughly 200,000 clones, 80% detected once. The clonotype was recovered from a boy aged 5 to 17 in good health and CMV-seronegative. This sequence joins TRBV9 and TRBJ2-7; tentative D call: TRBD2 (6 bases). The sequenced material came from PBMCs. The DNA for the CDR3 is TGTGCCAGCAGCGTAGGGACTACCTACGAGCAGTACTTC. As protein: CASSVGTTYEQYF.